The clone carrying this T cell receptor beta chain was counted a single time. Its cognate antigen is unknown. Alopecia areata patients provided lesional scalp punch biopsies and peripheral blood, both collected for the study. This entry comes from a study of CD8+ T cells in alopecia areata. Study information: Those patients who were treated received oral tofacitinib, which was given at 5 to 10 mg twice daily for moderate-to-severe alopecia areata.

Points from the study as a whole: Clonality exceeded that of normal scalp in lesional scalp, most notably in alopecia totalis/universalis.

The V gene lost 0 bases and the J gene lost 5 bases, with 10 bases spanning the gap. The CDR3 has 13 residues. CDR1 GTSNPN and CDR2 SVGIG come from the germline V gene (reference sequence). Sequencing relied on a cDNA template that was reverse transcribed from extracted RNA. The method was immunoSEQ multiplex PCR; TCRdb's version includes in-frame clones alone and lacks a portion of them. In the table there are approximately 89,000 clones, over 40% of which are singletons. The genes are TRBV30 and TRBJ2-5; D may be TRBD2 (6 bases). Sequences were obtained from CD4+ T cells sorted from blood. The TCR comes from a human donor with alopecia areata. CDR3 nucleotides: TGTGCCTGGAGTGTAGGAGGGATCGAGACCCAGTACTTC. Its protein product is CAWSVGGIETQYF.